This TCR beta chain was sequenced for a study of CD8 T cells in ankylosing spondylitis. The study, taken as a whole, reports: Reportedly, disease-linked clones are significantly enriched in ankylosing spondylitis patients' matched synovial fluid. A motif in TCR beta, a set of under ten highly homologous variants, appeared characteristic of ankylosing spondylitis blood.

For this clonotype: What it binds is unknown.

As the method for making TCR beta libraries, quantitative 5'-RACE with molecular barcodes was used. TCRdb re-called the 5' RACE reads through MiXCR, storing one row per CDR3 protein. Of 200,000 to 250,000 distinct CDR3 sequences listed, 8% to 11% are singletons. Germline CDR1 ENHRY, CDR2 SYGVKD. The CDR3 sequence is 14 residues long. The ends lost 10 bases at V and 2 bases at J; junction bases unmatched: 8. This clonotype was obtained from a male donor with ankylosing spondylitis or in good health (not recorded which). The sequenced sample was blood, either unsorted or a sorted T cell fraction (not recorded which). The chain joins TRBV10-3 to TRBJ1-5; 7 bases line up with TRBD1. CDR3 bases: TGTGCCACCACTCCTACAGGGGGCAATCAGCCCCAGCATTTT. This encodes CATTPTGGNQPQHF.